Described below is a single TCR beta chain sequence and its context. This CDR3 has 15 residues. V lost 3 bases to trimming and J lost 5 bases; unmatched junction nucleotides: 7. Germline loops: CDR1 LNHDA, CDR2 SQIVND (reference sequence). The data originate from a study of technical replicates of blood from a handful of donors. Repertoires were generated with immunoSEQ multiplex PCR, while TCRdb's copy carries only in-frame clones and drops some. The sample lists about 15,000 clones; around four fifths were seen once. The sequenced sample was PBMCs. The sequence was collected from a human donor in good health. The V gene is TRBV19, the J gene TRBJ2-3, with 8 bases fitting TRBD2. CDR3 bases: TGTGCCAGTAGTATCTCCGGGAGGGCCGAAGATACGCAGTATTTT. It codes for CASSISGRAEDTQYF.